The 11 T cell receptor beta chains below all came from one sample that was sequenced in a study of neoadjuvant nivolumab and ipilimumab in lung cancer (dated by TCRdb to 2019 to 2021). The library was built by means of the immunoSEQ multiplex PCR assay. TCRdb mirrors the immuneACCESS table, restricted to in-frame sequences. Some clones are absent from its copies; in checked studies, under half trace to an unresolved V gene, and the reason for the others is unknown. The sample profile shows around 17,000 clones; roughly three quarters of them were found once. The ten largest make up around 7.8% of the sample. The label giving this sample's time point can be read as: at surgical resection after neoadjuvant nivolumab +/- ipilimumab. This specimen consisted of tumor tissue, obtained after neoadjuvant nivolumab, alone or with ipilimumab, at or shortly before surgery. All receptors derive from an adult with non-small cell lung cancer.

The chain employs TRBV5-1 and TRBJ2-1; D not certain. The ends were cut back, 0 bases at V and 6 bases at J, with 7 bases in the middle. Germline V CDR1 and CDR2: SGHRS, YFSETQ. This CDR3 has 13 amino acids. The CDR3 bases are TGCGCCAGCAGCTTGGATGTCGGCAATGAGCAGTTCTTC. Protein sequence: CASSLDVGNEQFF.

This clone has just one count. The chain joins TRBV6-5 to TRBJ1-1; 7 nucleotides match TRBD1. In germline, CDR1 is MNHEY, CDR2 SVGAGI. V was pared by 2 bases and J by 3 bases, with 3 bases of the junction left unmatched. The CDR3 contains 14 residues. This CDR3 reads CASSYRGRDTEAFF. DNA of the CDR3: TGTGCCAGCAGTTACAGGGGGCGGGACACTGAAGCTTTCTTT.

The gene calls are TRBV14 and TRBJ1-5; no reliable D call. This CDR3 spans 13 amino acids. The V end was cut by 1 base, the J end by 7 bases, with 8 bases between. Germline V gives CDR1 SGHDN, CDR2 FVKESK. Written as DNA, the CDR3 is TGTGCCAGCAGCCAAGTTGGGGAGCAGCCCCAGCATTTT. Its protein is CASSQVGEQPQHF.

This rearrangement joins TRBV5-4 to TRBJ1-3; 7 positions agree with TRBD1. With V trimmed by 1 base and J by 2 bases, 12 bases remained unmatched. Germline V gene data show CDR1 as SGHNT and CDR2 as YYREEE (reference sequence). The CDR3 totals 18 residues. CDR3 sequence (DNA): TGTGCCAGCAGCTTGCGGGTAGGGGGCTTATCCCCTGGAAACACCATATATTTT. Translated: CASSLRVGGLSPGNTIYF.

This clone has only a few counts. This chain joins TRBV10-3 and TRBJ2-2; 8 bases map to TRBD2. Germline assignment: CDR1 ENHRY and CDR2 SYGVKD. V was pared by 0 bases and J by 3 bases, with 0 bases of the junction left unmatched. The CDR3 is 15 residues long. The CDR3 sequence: CAISESSGDTGELFF. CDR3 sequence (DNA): TGTGCCATCAGTGAGTCTAGCGGGGACACCGGGGAGCTGTTTTTT.

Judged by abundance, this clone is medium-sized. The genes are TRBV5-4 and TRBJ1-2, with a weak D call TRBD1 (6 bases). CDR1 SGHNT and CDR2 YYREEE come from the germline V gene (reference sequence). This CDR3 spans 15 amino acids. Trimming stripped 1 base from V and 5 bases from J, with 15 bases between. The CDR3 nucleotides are TGTGCCAGCAGCTTGCCAGGGGAGGGGAGGTATGGCTACACCTTC. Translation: CASSLPGEGRYGYTF.

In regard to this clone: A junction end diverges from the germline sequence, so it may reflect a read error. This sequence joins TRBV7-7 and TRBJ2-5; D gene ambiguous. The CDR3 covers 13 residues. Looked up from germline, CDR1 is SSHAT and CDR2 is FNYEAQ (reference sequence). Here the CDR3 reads CASSLNFQETQYF. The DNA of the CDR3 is TGTGCTAGCAGCTTGAATTTCCAAGAGACCCAGTACTTC.

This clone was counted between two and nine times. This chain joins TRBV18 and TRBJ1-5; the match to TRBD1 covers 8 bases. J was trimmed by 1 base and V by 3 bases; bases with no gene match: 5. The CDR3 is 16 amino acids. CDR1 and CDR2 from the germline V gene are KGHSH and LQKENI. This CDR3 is CASSPAGQASNQPQHF. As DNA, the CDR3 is TGTGCCAGCTCACCTGCGGGACAGGCGAGCAATCAGCCCCAGCATTTT.

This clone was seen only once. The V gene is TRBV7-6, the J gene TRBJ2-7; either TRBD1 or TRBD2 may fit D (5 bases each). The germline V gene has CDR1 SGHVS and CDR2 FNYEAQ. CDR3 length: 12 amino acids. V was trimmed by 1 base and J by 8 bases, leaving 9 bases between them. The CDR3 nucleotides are TGTGCCAGCAGCTTAGAGTCGGGACAGCAGTACTTC. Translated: CASSLESGQQYF.

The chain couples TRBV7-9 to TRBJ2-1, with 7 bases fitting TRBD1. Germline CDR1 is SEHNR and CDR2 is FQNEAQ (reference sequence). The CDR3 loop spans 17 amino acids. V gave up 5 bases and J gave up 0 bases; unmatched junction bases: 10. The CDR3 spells CASSAALTGSSYNEQFF. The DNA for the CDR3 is TGTGCCAGCAGCGCAGCCCTGACAGGGAGCTCCTACAATGAGCAGTTCTTC.

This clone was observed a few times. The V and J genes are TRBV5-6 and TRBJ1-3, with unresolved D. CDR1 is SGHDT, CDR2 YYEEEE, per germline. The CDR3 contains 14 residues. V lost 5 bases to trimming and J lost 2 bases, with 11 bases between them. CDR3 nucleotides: TGTGCCAGCAGGGACCGGGCCCCTGGAAACACCATATATTTT. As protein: CASRDRAPGNTIYF.